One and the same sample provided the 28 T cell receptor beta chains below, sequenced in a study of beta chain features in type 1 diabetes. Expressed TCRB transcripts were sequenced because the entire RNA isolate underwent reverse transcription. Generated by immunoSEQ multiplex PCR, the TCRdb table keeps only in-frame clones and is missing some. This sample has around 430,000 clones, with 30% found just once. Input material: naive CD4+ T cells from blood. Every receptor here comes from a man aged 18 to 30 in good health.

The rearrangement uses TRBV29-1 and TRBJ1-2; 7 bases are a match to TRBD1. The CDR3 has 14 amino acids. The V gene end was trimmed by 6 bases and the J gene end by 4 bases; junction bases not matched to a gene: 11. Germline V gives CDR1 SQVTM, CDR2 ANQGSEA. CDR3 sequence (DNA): TGCAGCGTGCTCCCTGCGGGACAGTCCTATGGCTACACCTTC. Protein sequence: CSVLPAGQSYGYTF.

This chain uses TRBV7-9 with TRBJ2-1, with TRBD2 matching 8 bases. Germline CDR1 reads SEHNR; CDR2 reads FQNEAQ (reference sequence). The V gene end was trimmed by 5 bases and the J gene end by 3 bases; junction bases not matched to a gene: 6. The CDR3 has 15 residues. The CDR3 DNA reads TGTGCCAGCAGCCAGGGACTAGTAGGCTACAATGAGCAGTTCTTC. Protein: CASSQGLVGYNEQFF.

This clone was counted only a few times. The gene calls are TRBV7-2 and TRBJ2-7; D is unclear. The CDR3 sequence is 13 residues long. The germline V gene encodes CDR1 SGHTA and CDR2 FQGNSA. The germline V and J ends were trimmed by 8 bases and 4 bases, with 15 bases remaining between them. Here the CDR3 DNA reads TGTGCCAGCGGATATCGGGCTACTTACGAGCAGTACTTC. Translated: CASGYRATYEQYF.

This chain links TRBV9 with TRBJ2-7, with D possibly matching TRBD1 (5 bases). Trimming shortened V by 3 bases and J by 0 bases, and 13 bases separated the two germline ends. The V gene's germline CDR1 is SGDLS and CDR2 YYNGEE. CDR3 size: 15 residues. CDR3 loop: CASSAELDTSYEQYF. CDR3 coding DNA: TGTGCCAGCAGCGCCGAACTGGACACCTCCTACGAGCAGTACTTC. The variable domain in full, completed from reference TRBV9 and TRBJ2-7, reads DSGVTQTPKHLITATGQRVTLRCSPRSGDLSVYWYQQSLDQGLQFLIQYYNGEERAKGNILERFSAQQFPDLHSELNLSSLELGDSALYFCASSAELDTSYEQYFGPGTRLTVT.

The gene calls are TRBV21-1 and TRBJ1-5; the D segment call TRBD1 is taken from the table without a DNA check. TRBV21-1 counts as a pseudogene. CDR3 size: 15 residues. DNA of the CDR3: TGTGCCAAGCTGTGGGCAGATGTTAGCAATCAGCCCCAGCATTTT. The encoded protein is CAKLWADVSNQPQHF.

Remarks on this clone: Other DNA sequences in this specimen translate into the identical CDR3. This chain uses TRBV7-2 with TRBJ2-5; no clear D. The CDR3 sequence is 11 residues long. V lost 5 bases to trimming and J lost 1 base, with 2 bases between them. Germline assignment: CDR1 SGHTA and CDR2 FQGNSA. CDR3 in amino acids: CASSLQETQYF. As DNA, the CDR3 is TGTGCCAGCAGCCTCCAAGAGACCCAGTACTTC. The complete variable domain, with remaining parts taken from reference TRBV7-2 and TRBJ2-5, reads GAGVSQSPSNKVTEKGKDVELRCDPISGHTALYWYRQSLGQGLEFLIYFQGNSAPDKSGLPSDRFSAERTGGSVSTLTIQRTQQEDSAVYLCASSLQETQYFGPGTRLLVL.

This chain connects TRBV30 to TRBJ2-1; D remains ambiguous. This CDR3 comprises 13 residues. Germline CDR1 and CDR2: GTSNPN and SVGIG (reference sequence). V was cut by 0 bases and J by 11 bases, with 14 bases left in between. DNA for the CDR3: TGTGCCTGGAGTGTGCAGAGTAGGGCGCAGCAGTTCTTC. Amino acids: CAWSVQSRAQQFF. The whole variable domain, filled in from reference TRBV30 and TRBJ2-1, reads SQTIHQWPATLVQPVGSPLSLECTVEGTSNPNLYWYRQAAGRGLQLLFYSVGIGQISSEVPQNLSASRPQDRQFILSSKKLLLSDSGFYLCAWSVQSRAQQFFGPGTRLTVL.

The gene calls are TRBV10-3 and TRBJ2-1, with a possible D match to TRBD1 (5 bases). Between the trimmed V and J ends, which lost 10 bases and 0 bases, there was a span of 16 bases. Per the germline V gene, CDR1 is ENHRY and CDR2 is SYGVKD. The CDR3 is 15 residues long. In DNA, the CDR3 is TGTGCCAGCGCCGACAGTAAGGCCTCCTACAATGAGCAGTTCTTC. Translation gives CASADSKASYNEQFF.

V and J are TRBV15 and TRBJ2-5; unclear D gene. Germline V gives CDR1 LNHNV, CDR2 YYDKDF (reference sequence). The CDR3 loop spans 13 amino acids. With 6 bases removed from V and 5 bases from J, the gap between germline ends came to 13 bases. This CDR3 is CATSTDGRETQYF. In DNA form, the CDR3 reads TGTGCCACCAGTACCGACGGTAGGGAGACCCAGTACTTC.

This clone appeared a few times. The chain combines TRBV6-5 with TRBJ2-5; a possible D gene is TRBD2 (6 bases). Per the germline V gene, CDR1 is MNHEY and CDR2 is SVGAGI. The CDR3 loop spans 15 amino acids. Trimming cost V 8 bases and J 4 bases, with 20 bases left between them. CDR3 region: CASGETAGRGETQYF. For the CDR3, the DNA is TGTGCCAGCGGGGAAACGGCGGGGCGGGGAGAGACCCAGTACTTC.

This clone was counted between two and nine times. The CDR3 reads CASSYSRQGETQYF. DNA for the CDR3: TGTGCCAGCAGTTACTCGAGGCAGGGGGAGACCCAGTACTTC. The V call is TRBV6-6, the J call TRBJ2-5, with a weak D call TRBD1 (6 bases). The ends were cut back, 0 bases at V and 5 bases at J, with 10 bases in the middle. CDR3 length equals 14 residues. Germline-derived CDR1 and CDR2 are MNHNY and SVGAGI (reference sequence).

The CDR3 here is CSVEQGFPGDTQYF. CDR3 nucleotide sequence: TGCAGCGTCGAGCAGGGTTTTCCGGGGGATACGCAGTATTTT. V and J are TRBV29-1 and TRBJ2-3; D might be TRBD1 or TRBD2, each matching 5 bases. The germline gives CDR1 SQVTM, CDR2 ANQGSEA. Trimming removed 6 bases from V and 6 bases from J, with 19 bases in between. The length of the CDR3 is 14 residues.

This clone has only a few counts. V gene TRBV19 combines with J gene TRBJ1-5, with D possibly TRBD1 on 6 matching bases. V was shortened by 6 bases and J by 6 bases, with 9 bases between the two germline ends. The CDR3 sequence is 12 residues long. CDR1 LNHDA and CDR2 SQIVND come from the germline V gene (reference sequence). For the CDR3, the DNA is TGTGCCAGTAGCAGGGGTGTTCAGCCCCAGCATTTT. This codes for CASSRGVQPQHF.

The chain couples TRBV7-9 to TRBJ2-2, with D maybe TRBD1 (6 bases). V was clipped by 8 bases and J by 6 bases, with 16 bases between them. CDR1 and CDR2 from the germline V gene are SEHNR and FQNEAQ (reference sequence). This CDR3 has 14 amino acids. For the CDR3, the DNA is TGTGCCAGCGGGGCCGCGAAGGGGGCCGGGGAGCTGTTTTTT. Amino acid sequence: CASGAAKGAGELFF. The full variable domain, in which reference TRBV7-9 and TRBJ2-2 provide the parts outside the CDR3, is DTGVSQNPRHKITKRGQNVTFRCDPISEHNRLYWYRQTLGQGPEFLTYFQNEAQLEKSRLLSDRFSAERPKGSFSTLEIQRTEQGDSAMYLCASGAAKGAGELFFGEGSRLTVL.

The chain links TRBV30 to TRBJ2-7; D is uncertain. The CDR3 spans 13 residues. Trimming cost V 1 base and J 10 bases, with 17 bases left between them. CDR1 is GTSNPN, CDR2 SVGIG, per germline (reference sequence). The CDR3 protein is CAWSDTSTAPQYF. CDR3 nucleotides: TGTGCCTGGAGTGACACATCGACGGCCCCCCAGTACTTC.

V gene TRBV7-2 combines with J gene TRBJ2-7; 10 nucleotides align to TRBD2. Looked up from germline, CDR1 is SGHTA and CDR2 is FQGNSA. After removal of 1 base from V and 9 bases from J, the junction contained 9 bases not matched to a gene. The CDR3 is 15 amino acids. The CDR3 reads CASSLDGLADLRQYF. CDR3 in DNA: TGTGCCAGCAGCTTAGACGGACTAGCGGACCTCCGGCAGTACTTC.

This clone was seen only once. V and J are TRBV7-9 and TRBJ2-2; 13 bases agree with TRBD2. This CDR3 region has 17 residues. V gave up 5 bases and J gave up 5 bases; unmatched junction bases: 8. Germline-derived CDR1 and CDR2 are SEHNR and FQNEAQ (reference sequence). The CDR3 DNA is TGTGCCAGCAGCCGCGGGTGGACTAGCGGGAGAACCGGGGAGCTGTTTTTT. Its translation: CASSRGWTSGRTGELFF.

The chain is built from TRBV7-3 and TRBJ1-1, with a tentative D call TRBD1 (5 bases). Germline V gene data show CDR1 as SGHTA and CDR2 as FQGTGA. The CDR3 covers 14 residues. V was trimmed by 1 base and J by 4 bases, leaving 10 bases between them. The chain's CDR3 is CASSLSGAGTEAFF. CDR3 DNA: TGTGCCAGCAGCTTAAGCGGGGCGGGCACTGAAGCTTTCTTT.

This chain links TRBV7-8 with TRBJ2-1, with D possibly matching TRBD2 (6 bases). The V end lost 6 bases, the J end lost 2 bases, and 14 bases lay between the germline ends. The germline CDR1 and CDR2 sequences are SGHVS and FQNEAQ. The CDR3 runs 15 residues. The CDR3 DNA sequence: TGTGCCAGCAGTCTAGTGGGGGGACCCTACAATGAGCAGTTCTTC. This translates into CASSLVGGPYNEQFF.

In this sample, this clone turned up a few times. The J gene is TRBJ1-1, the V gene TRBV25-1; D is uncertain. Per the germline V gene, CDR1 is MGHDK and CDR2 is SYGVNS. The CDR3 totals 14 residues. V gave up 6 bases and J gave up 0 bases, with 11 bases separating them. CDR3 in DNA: TGTGCCAGCAGCTCAATAAGATTGAACACTGAAGCTTTCTTT. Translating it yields CASSSIRLNTEAFF.

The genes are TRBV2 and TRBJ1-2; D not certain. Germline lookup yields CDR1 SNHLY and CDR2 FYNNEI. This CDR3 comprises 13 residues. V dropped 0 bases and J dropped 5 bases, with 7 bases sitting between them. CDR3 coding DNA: TGTGCCAGCAGTGAAGCGCGTCAGTATGGCTACACCTTC. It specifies CASSEARQYGYTF.

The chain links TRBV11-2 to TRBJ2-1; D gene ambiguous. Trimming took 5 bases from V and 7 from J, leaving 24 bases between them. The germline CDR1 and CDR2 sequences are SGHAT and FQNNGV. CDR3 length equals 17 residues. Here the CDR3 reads CASSKLIDLTIYNEQFF. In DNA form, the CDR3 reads TGTGCCAGCAGCAAGCTTATAGACCTTACGATTTATAATGAGCAGTTCTTC.

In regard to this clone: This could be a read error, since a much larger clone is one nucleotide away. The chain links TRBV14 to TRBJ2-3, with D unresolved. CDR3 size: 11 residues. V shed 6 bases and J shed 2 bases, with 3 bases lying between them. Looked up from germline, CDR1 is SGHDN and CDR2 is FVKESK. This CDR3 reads CASRSTDTQYF. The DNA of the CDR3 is TGTGCCAGCAGGTCCACAGATACGCAGTATTTT.

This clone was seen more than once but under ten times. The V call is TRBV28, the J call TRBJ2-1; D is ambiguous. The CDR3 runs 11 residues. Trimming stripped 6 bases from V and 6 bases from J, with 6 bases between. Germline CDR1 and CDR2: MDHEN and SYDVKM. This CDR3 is CASSLTNEQFF. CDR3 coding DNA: TGTGCCAGCAGCCTGACCAATGAGCAGTTCTTC.

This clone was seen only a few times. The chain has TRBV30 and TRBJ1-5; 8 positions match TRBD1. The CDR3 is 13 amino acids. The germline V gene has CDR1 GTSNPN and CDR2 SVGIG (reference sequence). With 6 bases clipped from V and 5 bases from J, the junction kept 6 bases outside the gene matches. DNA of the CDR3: TGTGCCTGCGGGACAGGAGGGTATCAGCCCCAGCATTTT. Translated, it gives CACGTGGYQPQHF.

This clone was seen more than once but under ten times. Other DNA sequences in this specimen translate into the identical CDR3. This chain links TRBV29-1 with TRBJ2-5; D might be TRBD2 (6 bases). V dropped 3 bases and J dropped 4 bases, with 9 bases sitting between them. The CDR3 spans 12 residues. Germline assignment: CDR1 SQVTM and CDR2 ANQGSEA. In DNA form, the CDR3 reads TGCAGCGTTGAGTCCGGGGGAGAGACCCAGTACTTC. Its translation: CSVESGGETQYF.

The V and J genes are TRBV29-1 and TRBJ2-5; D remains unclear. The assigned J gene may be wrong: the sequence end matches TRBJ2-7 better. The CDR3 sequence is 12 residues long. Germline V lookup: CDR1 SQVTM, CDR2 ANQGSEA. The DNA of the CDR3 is TGCAGCGTCGGTAAAGGGACCTACGAGCAGTACTTC. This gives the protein CSVGKGTYEQYF.

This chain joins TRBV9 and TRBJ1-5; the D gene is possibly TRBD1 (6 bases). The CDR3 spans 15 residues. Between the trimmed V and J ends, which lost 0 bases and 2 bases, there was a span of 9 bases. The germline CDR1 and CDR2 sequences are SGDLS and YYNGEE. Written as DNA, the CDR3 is TGTGCCAGCAGCGTAGCTCCAGGGGGCAATCAGCCCCAGCATTTT. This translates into CASSVAPGGNQPQHF.